The clone carrying this T cell receptor beta chain has ten or more counts. V was trimmed by 1 base and J by 3 bases, leaving 10 bases between them. Germline CDR1 reads SQVTM; CDR2 reads ANQGSEA. CDR3 size: 13 residues. Using its own MiXCR run on the 5' RACE reads, TCRdb lists one record per CDR3 protein. The sample yields about 55,000 distinct CDR3 sequences, over 4% seen once. The data were obtained in a study of neurological immune-mediated disorders. Sequenced material: PBMCs. The chain employs TRBV29-1 and TRBJ2-7; tentative D call: TRBD2 (6 bases). This clonotype was sampled from a man aged 45 to 65 with multiple sclerosis. The chain's CDR3 is CSVEGDLGYEQYF. The CDR3 region has the DNA TGCAGCGTTGAAGGGGACTTAGGCTACGAGCAGTACTTC.